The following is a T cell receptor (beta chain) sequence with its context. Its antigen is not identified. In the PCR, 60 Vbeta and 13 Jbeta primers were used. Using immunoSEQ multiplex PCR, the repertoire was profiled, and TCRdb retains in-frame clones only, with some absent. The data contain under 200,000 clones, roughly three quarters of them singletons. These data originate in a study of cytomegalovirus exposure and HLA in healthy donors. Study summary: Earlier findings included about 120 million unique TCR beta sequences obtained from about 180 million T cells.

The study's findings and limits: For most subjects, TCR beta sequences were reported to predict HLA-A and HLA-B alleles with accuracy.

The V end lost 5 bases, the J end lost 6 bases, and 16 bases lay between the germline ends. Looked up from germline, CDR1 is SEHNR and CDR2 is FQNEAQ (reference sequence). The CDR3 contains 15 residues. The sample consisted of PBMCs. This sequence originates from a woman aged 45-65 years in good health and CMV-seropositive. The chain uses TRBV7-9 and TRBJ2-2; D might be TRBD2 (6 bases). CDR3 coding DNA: TGTGCCAGCAGCCCCGGGACTGTTGTTGCCGGGGAGCTGTTTTTT. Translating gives CASSPGTVVAGELFF.